Below are 27 T cell receptor beta chains sequenced from a single sample in a study of T-cell memory formation after mild COVID-19. TCRdb used MiXCR to reprocess the 5' RACE reads, holding one entry per CDR3 protein. Counted here are some 290,000 distinct CDR3 sequences, around 15% occurring once; the ten biggest clones make up 23%. The material sequenced was PBMCs or a T cell subset sorted from them (not recorded which). These receptors were taken from a man aged 18 to 29 who had mild COVID-19 (a few samples of this study predate the infection). Cell type and time point are not known.

This clonotype was counted a few times. The genes are TRBV6-5 and TRBJ2-1; 9 nucleotides align to TRBD2. Germline loops: CDR1 MNHEY, CDR2 SVGAGI. The V segment lost 4 bases and the J segment 7 bases; nucleotides outside the gene matches: 11. This CDR3 has 16 residues. DNA of the CDR3: TGTGCCAGCAGTTCCCTCGGCGGGGGGGCTGTAAATGAGCAGTTCTTC. Translating it yields CASSSLGGGAVNEQFF.

Many counts were recorded for this clonotype. The gene calls are TRBV16 and TRBJ1-4; D gene uncertain. The CDR3 contains 15 residues. The germline V gene has CDR1 KGHSY and CDR2 FQNENV. Trimming removed 4 bases from V and 8 bases from J, with 17 bases in between. This CDR3 is CASSPYLGESEKLFF. The CDR3 bases are TGTGCCAGCAGCCCTTACCTCGGGGAAAGCGAAAAACTGTTTTTT.

The V and J genes are TRBV6-1 and TRBJ2-7; D perhaps matches TRBD2 (5 bases). The CDR3 contains 13 residues. CDR1 and CDR2 (germline): MNHNS, SASEGT. The CDR3 nucleotides are TGTGCCAGCAGTGAAATAGAACGGGATCCCATCCTCGTC. It encodes CASSEIERDPILV.

This clonotype was found a few times. The rearrangement joins TRBV4-3 to TRBJ1-6; D is possibly TRBD1 (5 bases). Trimming removed 4 bases at V and 10 bases at J, with 17 bases between. The CDR3 is made up of 15 amino acids. Germline V gene sequence: CDR1 LGHNA, CDR2 YSLEER. The CDR3 sequence: CASSLVSERGSPLHF. The CDR3 nucleotides read TGCGCCAGCAGCCTGGTTAGCGAGCGGGGCTCACCCCTCCACTTT.

This clonotype was observed a few times. The rearrangement joins TRBV7-9 to TRBJ2-4; D may be TRBD2 (6 bases). From germline, CDR1 is SEHNR and CDR2 FQNEAQ (reference sequence). V was pared by 4 bases and J by 8 bases, with 12 bases between. The CDR3 sequence is 13 residues long. The CDR3 DNA reads as TGTGCCAGCAGCTCCCTGGGAGGTTACATTCAGTACTTC. It is translated as CASSSLGGYIQYF.

The V call is TRBV6-5, the J call TRBJ2-7; 7 bases are a match to TRBD2. The CDR3 contains 15 residues. With V trimmed by 6 bases and J by 0 bases, 8 bases remained unmatched. CDR1 MNHEY and CDR2 SVGAGI come from the germline V gene. DNA for the CDR3: TGTGCCAGCAGCCCTGGGGGGGGATACTCCTACGAGCAGTACTTC. Protein: CASSPGGGYSYEQYF.

The rearrangement uses TRBV20-1 and TRBJ2-3; TRBD1 agrees at 10 bases. The CDR3 runs 15 residues. Unmatched junction bases numbered 5, after V lost 3 bases and J lost 2 bases. Germline values: CDR1 DFQATT, CDR2 SNEGSKA (reference sequence). CDR3 nucleotide sequence: TGCAGTGCTAGCCGGGACAGGGGTCCCACAGATACGCAGTATTTT. It specifies CSASRDRGPTDTQYF.

V and J are TRBV6-4 and TRBJ2-3, with D perhaps TRBD2 (6 bases). The germline V gene has CDR1 MRHNA and CDR2 SNTAGT. The CDR3 is 15 amino acids. The V end was cut by 6 bases, the J end by 0 bases, with 13 bases between. CDR3 nucleotide sequence: TGTGCCAGCAGGGTTAAGGCGGGGAGCACAGATACGCAGTATTTT. It encodes CASRVKAGSTDTQYF.

V gene TRBV7-2 combines with J gene TRBJ2-5; 10 positions agree with TRBD1. Trimming cost V 5 bases and J 5 bases; bases outside gene matches: 14. Germline CDR1 SGHTA, CDR2 FQGNSA. This CDR3 has 17 residues. CDR3 amino acids: CASSAGRGQGLGETQYF. Here the CDR3 DNA reads TGTGCCAGCAGCGCGGGCCGGGGACAGGGGCTGGGCGAGACCCAGTACTTC.

Ten or more counts support this clonotype. The chain couples TRBV20-1 to TRBJ2-2; the match to TRBD2 covers 8 bases. CDR3 length: 13 residues. With V trimmed by 4 bases and J by 4 bases, 2 bases remained unmatched. The V gene's germline CDR1 is DFQATT and CDR2 SNEGSKA (reference sequence). The CDR3 nucleotides read TGCAGTGCTACGGGGGGGCCCACCGGGGAGCTGTTTTTT. Amino acid sequence: CSATGGPTGELFF.

This chain connects TRBV4-3 to TRBJ2-5; possibly TRBD1 for D (5 bases). The germline V gene encodes CDR1 LGHNA and CDR2 YSLEER. V dropped 2 bases and J dropped 3 bases, with 19 bases sitting between them. CDR3 size: 17 residues. The CDR3 DNA sequence: TGCGCCAGCAGCCAATCCTATACCCTCCAACAGGAAGAGACCCAGTACTTC. Amino acid sequence: CASSQSYTLQQEETQYF.

J is TRBJ2-7 and V is TRBV6-5; D perhaps matches TRBD1 (6 bases). Trimming left V 2 bases short and J 6 bases short, with 11 bases between. Germline assignment: CDR1 MNHEY and CDR2 SVGAGI. The length of the CDR3 is 13 residues. The CDR3 sequence: CASSYKGVGEQYF. CDR3 in DNA: TGTGCCAGCAGTTACAAGGGGGTTGGCGAGCAGTACTTC.

The chain is built from TRBV7-9 and TRBJ2-5; D is perhaps TRBD2 (5 bases). The CDR3 is 13 residues long. V was trimmed by 7 bases and J by 5 bases, leaving 14 bases between them. Germline V lookup: CDR1 SEHNR, CDR2 FQNEAQ (reference sequence). The CDR3 DNA reads as TGTGCCAGCATCCTACTTAGGAGGGAGACCCAGTACTTC. Amino acid sequence: CASILLRRETQYF.

The sample holds one count of this clonotype. The V gene is TRBV12-3 or TRBV12-4, the J gene TRBJ1-5; maybe TRBD1 (5 bases). V gave up 3 bases and J gave up 1 base, with 7 bases separating them. The CDR3 consists of 14 residues. In DNA, the CDR3 is TGTGCCAGCAGTTTTTGGGGCAGCAATCAGCCCCAGCATTTT. It translates to CASSFWGSNQPQHF.

This clonotype has a count of ten or more. The gene calls are TRBV5-6 and TRBJ2-5; 8 nucleotides match TRBD1. Trimming at V came to 0 bases and at J to 4 bases, leaving 8 bases not matched to a gene. The CDR3 extends over 16 amino acids. Germline V gene lookup returns CDR1 SGHDT and CDR2 YYEEEE. Written as DNA, the CDR3 is TGTGCCAGCAGCTTGGGGCTGAACAGGGGGGCAGAGACCCAGTACTTC. It translates to CASSLGLNRGAETQYF.

The chain has TRBV27 and TRBJ1-2; 7 bases match TRBD1. CDR3 length equals 15 residues. Germline lookup yields CDR1 MNHEY and CDR2 SMNVEV (reference sequence). After removal of 5 bases from V and 4 bases from J, the junction contained 10 bases not matched to a gene. CDR3 nucleotide sequence: TGTGCCAGCAGTCAACTCCAGGACAGGATCTATGGCTACACCTTC. It encodes CASSQLQDRIYGYTF.

The genes are TRBV5-1 and TRBJ2-1; D gene uncertain. This CDR3 region has 14 residues. V gave up 3 bases and J gave up 0 bases, with 7 bases separating them. CDR1 is SGHRS, CDR2 YFSETQ, per germline. The CDR3 region is CASSSTPSYNEQFF. The CDR3, as DNA: TGCGCCAGCAGCTCGACGCCCTCCTACAATGAGCAGTTCTTC.

This clonotype came up many times. The V call is TRBV5-1, the J call TRBJ1-3; no reliable D call. The CDR3 extends over 14 amino acids. Trimming stripped 4 bases from V and 0 bases from J, with 8 bases between. Looked up from germline, CDR1 is SGHRS and CDR2 is YFSETQ. In DNA, the CDR3 is TGCGCCAGCAGCCAAGAGTTCTCTGGAAACACCATATATTTT. Translating it yields CASSQEFSGNTIYF.

The chain couples TRBV20-1 to TRBJ2-1; D uncertain. Trimming removed 5 bases at V and 4 bases at J, with 15 bases between. The CDR3 loop spans 14 amino acids. CDR1 DFQATT and CDR2 SNEGSKA come from the germline V gene (reference sequence). CDR3 bases: TGCAGTGCTCCCGGGCCATCTGGGTACAATGAGCAGTTCTTC. It encodes CSAPGPSGYNEQFF.

The chain joins TRBV28 to TRBJ2-3; no clear D. The germline V and J ends were trimmed by 4 bases and 6 bases, with 14 bases remaining between them. The length of the CDR3 is 14 residues. Germline CDR1 and CDR2: MDHEN and SYDVKM. In DNA form, the CDR3 reads TGTGCCAGCAGTTCACCGGACGGACGGGATACGCAGTATTTT. It is translated as CASSSPDGRDTQYF.

This clonotype was observed a handful of times. The chain has TRBV28 and TRBJ2-3; no reliable D call. Trimming removed 5 bases at V and 4 bases at J, with 7 bases between. The CDR3 consists of 12 residues. Germline V gives CDR1 MDHEN, CDR2 SYDVKM. The DNA for the CDR3 is TGTGCCAGCAGTCCCATTTCAGATACGCAGTATTTT. This codes for CASSPISDTQYF.

The genes are TRBV5-5 and TRBJ2-3; D may match TRBD1 or TRBD2 (5 bases each). This CDR3 is 15 amino acids long. CDR1 is SGHKS, CDR2 YYEKEE, per germline (reference sequence). Trimming took off 3 bases at V and 0 bases at J, with 11 bases between the two ends. The CDR3 sequence is CASSSHGASTDTQYF. The CDR3 DNA reads as TGTGCCAGCAGCTCCCACGGGGCCAGCACAGATACGCAGTATTTT.

As for this clonotype: Sequence at one end of the junction differs from germline and may be a read error. The chain carries TRBV7-9 and TRBJ1-2; TRBD1 aligns across 8 bases. CDR1 is SEHNR and CDR2 is FQNEAQ in the germline V gene (reference sequence). There are 14 residues in the CDR3. This CDR3 is CAISANRGEGGYTF. The CDR3 region has the DNA TGTGCCATCAGCGCCAACAGGGGGGAAGGCGGCTACACCTTC.

This clonotype was observed a few times. The chain couples TRBV6-5 to TRBJ2-1, with D possibly being TRBD1 (5 bases). The V end was cut by 7 bases, the J end by 1 base, with 17 bases between. The CDR3 has 16 residues. Germline lookup yields CDR1 MNHEY and CDR2 SVGAGI. DNA of the CDR3: TGTGCCAGCACCGGCGGCAGGGTTAGGTCCTACAATGAGCAGTTCTTC. This gives the protein CASTGGRVRSYNEQFF.

This clonotype was recorded a few times. The J gene is TRBJ1-6, the V gene TRBV4-1; D might be TRBD1 (6 bases). Germline V gene data show CDR1 as MGHRA and CDR2 as YSYEKL. The ends were cut back, 4 bases at V and 9 bases at J, with 16 bases in the middle. This CDR3 comprises 15 residues. CDR3 sequence: CASSPTGGSGSPLHF. In nucleotides, the CDR3 is TGCGCCAGCAGCCCCACCGGGGGCAGCGGTTCACCCCTCCACTTT.

This clonotype appeared a few times. The CDR3 DNA follows: TGCGCCAGCAGCCAAGGCCGGGGGGACACCGGGGAGCTGTTTTTT. This gives the protein CASSQGRGDTGELFF. The chain joins TRBV4-3 to TRBJ2-2, with TRBD2 matching over 7 bases. Germline V gene data show CDR1 as LGHNA and CDR2 as YSLEER. This CDR3 region has 15 residues. Trimming at V came to 1 base and at J to 3 bases, leaving 2 bases not matched to a gene.

This clonotype was seen a few times. The chain combines TRBV11-2 with TRBJ2-5; 8 bases agree with TRBD2. Germline V gene sequence: CDR1 SGHAT, CDR2 FQNNGV. V shed 4 bases, J shed 5 bases, and the junction held 6 bases outside the gene matches. This CDR3 is 14 amino acids long. For the CDR3, the DNA is TGTGCCAGCAGCTATAGCGGGGATTTTGAGACCCAGTACTTC. Protein sequence: CASSYSGDFETQYF.